The 26 T cell receptor beta chains presented below share a single source sample, sequenced in a study of human T cells and chemical hapten exposure (dated by TCRdb to the early 2020s). In light of the paper, this sample's time point label describes: patch test 2, 6 weeks after DPC sensitization. This specimen's treatment or condition label, per the study, means: therapeutic diphenylcyclopropenone sensitization with weekly scalp DPC. Libraries came from RACE. Sequencing was performed on a NextSeq 500. TCRdb applied fastp at Q25 and MiXCR to the public reads, then kept only in-frame beta chains. A single entry per CDR3 protein holds the most common genes and DNA from its merged rows. The sample table shows approximately 350,000 distinct CDR3 sequences, and over 6% are seen once. The top ten clones comprise about 5.6% of the sample. Sequencing was performed on whole blood, taken in connection with sensitization to the hapten diphenylcyclopropenone (DPC). These receptors were taken from a woman under 30 with alopecia areata. Some clones in this sample may be carry-over from other donors' samples.

This clonotype was recorded a few times. The chain is built from TRBV7-2 and TRBJ2-7; D perhaps matches TRBD1 (6 bases). CDR1 is SGHTA, CDR2 FQGNSA, per germline. The CDR3 has 14 residues. Trimming cost V 5 bases and J 0 bases, with 11 bases left between them. CDR3 sequence (DNA): TGTGCCAGCAGCCCCGCAGGGGCCTCCTACGAGCAGTACTTC. Translating it yields CASSPAGASYEQYF.

This clonotype has ten or more counts. The chain employs TRBV5-1 and TRBJ2-3; D is possibly TRBD2 (5 bases). The ends were cut back, 4 bases at V and 4 bases at J, with 19 bases in the middle. This CDR3 has 16 amino acids. The germline V gene encodes CDR1 SGHRS and CDR2 YFSETQ. The CDR3, as DNA: TGCGCCAGCAGCCCCGAGGGTAGGGCTGCCGCAGATACGCAGTATTTT. Its translation is CASSPEGRAAADTQYF. The whole variable domain, filled in from reference TRBV5-1 and TRBJ2-3, reads KAGVTQTPRYLIKTRGQQVTLSCSPISGHRSVSWYQQTPGQGLQFLFEYFSETQRNKGNFPGRFSGRQFSNSRSEMNVSTLELGDSALYLCASSPEGRAAADTQYFGPGTRLTVL.

Ten or more counts support this clonotype. The V and J genes are TRBV28 and TRBJ2-7; 9 bases are shared with TRBD1. V was clipped by 4 bases and J by 4 bases; unmatched bases: 11. This CDR3 spans 16 amino acids. Germline V gene sequence: CDR1 MDHEN, CDR2 SYDVKM. CDR3 nucleotide sequence: TGTGCCAGCAGTTCACCACAGGGGGCGCTGAGGTACGAGCAGTACTTC. This sequence encodes CASSSPQGALRYEQYF. Supplemented by reference TRBV28 and TRBJ2-7, the full variable domain reads DVKVTQSSRYLVKRTGEKVFLECVQDMDHENMFWYRQDPGLGLRLIYFSYDVKMKEKGDIPEGYSVSREKKERFSLILESASTNQTSMYLCASSSPQGALRYEQYFGPGTRLTVT.

The sample holds a few counts of this clonotype. V gene TRBV10-1 combines with J gene TRBJ2-6; D might be TRBD2 (5 bases). Germline-derived CDR1 and CDR2 are WNHNN and SYGVQD (reference sequence). The CDR3 is 16 residues long. V lost 6 bases and J 2 bases, leaving 14 bases between the germline ends. CDR3 region: CASRGLAAPGANVLTF. The CDR3 nucleotides are TGCGCCAGCAGAGGACTGGCAGCCCCTGGGGCCAACGTCCTGACTTTC.

This clonotype was seen only a few times. V is TRBV12-3 or TRBV12-4 and J is TRBJ1-4, with TRBD1 matching over 9 bases. The CDR3 runs 16 residues. V was clipped by 3 bases and J by 7 bases; unmatched bases: 9. The DNA of the CDR3 is TGTGCCAGCAGTTTGGGGCAGGGGACAGGGATTGAAAAACTGTTTTTT. Its protein is CASSLGQGTGIEKLFF.

At least ten counts were recorded for this clonotype. This rearrangement joins TRBV5-1 to TRBJ1-6; D is ambiguous. The V end was cut by 3 bases, the J end by 11 bases, with 9 bases between. The CDR3 consists of 12 residues. The germline gives CDR1 SGHRS, CDR2 YFSETQ. CDR3 loop: CASSSDNPPLHF. CDR3 sequence (DNA): TGCGCCAGCAGCTCAGACAACCCACCCCTCCACTTT.

The chain's CDR3 is CASSSPGTGDTGELFF. The CDR3 region has the DNA TGTGCCAGCAGTTCGCCCGGGACAGGGGACACCGGGGAGCTGTTTTTT. The chain is built from TRBV12-3 or TRBV12-4 and TRBJ2-2, with TRBD1 matching 10 bases. The CDR3 sequence is 16 residues long. With V trimmed by 4 bases and J by 3 bases, 5 bases remained unmatched.

V gene TRBV24-1 combines with J gene TRBJ2-6; D might be TRBD2 (5 bases). The CDR3 is 16 residues long. V lost 3 bases to trimming and J lost 0 bases, with 8 bases between them. Germline CDR1 reads KGHDR; CDR2 reads SFDVKD. DNA for the CDR3: TGTGCCACCAGTGATCGGGAAGTCTCTGGGGCCAACGTCCTGACTTTC. It translates to CATSDREVSGANVLTF.

This clonotype was observed a few times. The V and J genes are TRBV6-1 and TRBJ2-2; 10 bases are a match to TRBD1. Germline CDR1 is MNHNS and CDR2 is SASEGT. The CDR3 spans 20 residues. V lost 5 bases and J lost 0; bases outside the gene matches: 15. The CDR3 DNA follows: TGTGCCAGCAGTCCTGGGGACAGGGGTACGGGAGGCGCGAACACCGGGGAGCTGTTTTTT. This encodes CASSPGDRGTGGANTGELFF.

This clonotype was recorded at least ten times. Sequence at one end of the junction differs from germline and may be a read error. V is TRBV5-1 and J is TRBJ2-3; 7 nucleotides line up with TRBD1. The germline V gene has CDR1 SGHRS and CDR2 YFSETQ. The CDR3 is 14 amino acids. The CDR3 coding sequence is TGTGCCAGCAGTTTGGGGACAGGCACAGATACGCAGTATTTT. Protein product: CASSLGTGTDTQYF.

The rearrangement joins TRBV7-2 to TRBJ2-7; 8 nucleotides align to TRBD1. The CDR3 consists of 14 residues. V lost 5 bases and J lost 5; bases outside the gene matches: 8. Per the germline V gene, CDR1 is SGHTA and CDR2 is FQGNSA. In nucleotides, the CDR3 is TGTGCCAGCAGCCCGGACAGGGCTTCCGACGAGCAGTACTTC. Translating gives CASSPDRASDEQYF.

This clonotype was picked up a small number of times. The rearrangement uses TRBV27 and TRBJ2-2; D is perhaps TRBD1 (6 bases). The CDR3 has 15 residues. In germline, CDR1 is MNHEY, CDR2 SMNVEV (reference sequence). Trimming took off 8 bases at V and 5 bases at J, with 18 bases between the two ends. The CDR3 spells CASRFAGVWTGELFF. The CDR3 DNA reads TGTGCCAGCCGCTTTGCAGGGGTTTGGACCGGGGAGCTGTTTTTT.

This clonotype has only a few counts. The chain employs TRBV5-1 and TRBJ2-5, with D perhaps matching TRBD2 (6 bases). The germline V and J ends were trimmed by 1 base and 3 bases, with 13 bases remaining between them. CDR1 is SGHRS and CDR2 is YFSETQ in the germline V gene. This CDR3 has 15 amino acids. CDR3 protein: CASSLYGGSEETQYF. Here the CDR3 DNA reads TGCGCCAGCAGCTTGTATGGGGGGTCGGAAGAGACCCAGTACTTC.

This clonotype appeared a few times. Here the CDR3 reads CASSLSRTGENNSPLHF. CDR3 DNA: TGTGCCAGCAGCTTATCTCGGACAGGGGAAAATAATTCACCCCTCCACTTT. The chain links TRBV7-8 to TRBJ1-6; the match to TRBD1 covers 9 bases. V gave up 2 bases and J gave up 5 bases; unmatched junction bases: 7. The length of the CDR3 is 17 residues. CDR1 is SGHVS, CDR2 FQNEAQ, per germline.

This clonotype was found many times. The limits of the CDR3 on the DNA are not certain, so only TCRdb's listed CDR3 is given. The chain joins TRBV28 to TRBJ2-7; TRBD1, the table's D call, was not compared with the DNA. Ends included, the CDR3 has 15 residues. Per the germline V gene, CDR1 is MDHEN and CDR2 is SYDVKM. CDR3: CASFGPGQGGYEQYF.

This chain uses TRBV4-1 with TRBJ2-7; D unresolved. This CDR3 comprises 14 residues. With 1 base removed from V and 6 bases from J, the gap between germline ends came to 13 bases. Germline values: CDR1 MGHRA, CDR2 YSYEKL. In DNA form, the CDR3 reads TGCGCCAGCAGCCAAGTCGAAGGGCCGCGCGAGCAGTACTTC. Its protein is CASSQVEGPREQYF.

The sample holds many counts of this clonotype. The chain uses TRBV4-1 and TRBJ1-2; D is ambiguous. V lost 2 bases to trimming and J lost 6 bases, with 19 bases between them. Germline values: CDR1 MGHRA, CDR2 YSYEKL. The CDR3 contains 16 residues. The CDR3 coding sequence is TGCGCCAGCAGCCAAAAGATAGGTCTTGTCGCCGATGGCTACACCTTC. Protein: CASSQKIGLVADGYTF.

This clonotype was detected a few times. The gene calls are TRBV9 and TRBJ1-4, with D tentatively TRBD1 (5 bases). Looked up from germline, CDR1 is SGDLS and CDR2 is YYNGEE. The length of the CDR3 is 17 residues. V was clipped by 0 bases and J by 2 bases, with 14 bases between them. In DNA form, the CDR3 reads TGTGCCAGCAGCGTAGCAGGGTTCGGCGTCACTAATGAAAAACTGTTTTTT. Its protein is CASSVAGFGVTNEKLFF.

The rearrangement uses TRBV12-5 and TRBJ1-2, with TRBD1 matching 9 bases. Germline CDR1 LGHNT, CDR2 FRNRAP. J lost 4 bases, V lost 2 bases, and 11 bases had no gene match. This CDR3 has 17 amino acids. CDR3 bases: TGTGCTAGTGGTTTGCCCAAACAGGGGGCTAAAGGCTATGGCTACACCTTC. Protein product: CASGLPKQGAKGYGYTF.

CDR3 nucleotides: TGTGCCAGCAGCCACCTCCCCAGCGGGGAACTCACCGGGGAGCTGTTTTTT. It translates to CASSHLPSGELTGELFF. V usage is TRBV3-1 and J usage is TRBJ2-2; TRBD2 agrees at 7 bases. V lost 3 bases and J lost 4; bases outside the gene matches: 11. Germline CDR1 and CDR2: LGHDT and YNNKEL (reference sequence). CDR3 size: 17 residues.

Many counts were recorded for this clonotype. CDR3 sequence (DNA): TGTGCCAGCAGCTTAAGGGGGGGAGAGGACTACGAGCAGTACTTC. It specifies CASSLRGGEDYEQYF. The chain is built from TRBV7-2 and TRBJ2-7; D possibly corresponds to TRBD2 (7 bases). The CDR3 runs to 15 residues. CDR1 and CDR2 from the germline V gene are SGHTA and FQGNSA. The V end was cut by 2 bases, the J end by 3 bases, with 14 bases between.

The rearrangement uses TRBV6-2 or TRBV6-3 and TRBJ2-1; TRBD2 matches 7 bases. The CDR3 length is 16 residues. Germline assignment: CDR1 MNHEY and CDR2 SVGEGT. The ends lost 1 base at V and 13 bases at J; junction bases unmatched: 16. The CDR3 loop is CASSYWKGTIGTPQFF. In DNA form, the CDR3 reads TGTGCCAGCAGTTACTGGAAGGGGACTATCGGGACTCCTCAGTTCTTC.

This clonotype was detected ten times or more. V gene TRBV24-1 combines with J gene TRBJ2-2; 11 nucleotides line up with TRBD1. The CDR3 has 17 amino acids. V gave up 3 bases and J gave up 4 bases; unmatched junction bases: 6. From germline, CDR1 is KGHDR and CDR2 SFDVKD. CDR3 residues: CATSDIGQGARTGELFF. In nucleotides, the CDR3 is TGTGCCACCAGTGATATCGGACAGGGGGCGCGCACCGGGGAGCTGTTTTTT.

In its sample, this clonotype was seen a few times. This chain uses TRBV3-1 with TRBJ2-5, with 11 bases identical to TRBD2. Germline CDR1 LGHDT, CDR2 YNNKEL (reference sequence). CDR3 size: 17 residues. V was clipped by 6 bases and J by 4 bases; unmatched bases: 13. The CDR3 is CASSPSPTSGVRETQYF. The CDR3 DNA is TGTGCCAGCAGTCCCTCCCCGACTAGCGGGGTACGAGAGACCCAGTACTTC.

This chain uses TRBV7-2 with TRBJ2-3; 9 bases match TRBD2. Germline V gene data show CDR1 as SGHTA and CDR2 as FQGNSA. The CDR3 has 16 amino acids. Trimming cost V 4 bases and J 2 bases; bases outside gene matches: 7. The CDR3 region has the DNA TGTGCCAGCAGCTATCGAGCGGGGGGCCTCACAGATACGCAGTATTTT. Translated: CASSYRAGGLTDTQYF.

This clonotype was recorded at least ten times. The chain has TRBV7-3 and TRBJ1-4; maybe TRBD1 (6 bases). Germline loops: CDR1 SGHTA, CDR2 FQGTGA. This CDR3 comprises 13 residues. V lost 3 bases and J 5 bases, leaving 7 bases between the germline ends. The CDR3 DNA follows: TGTGCCAGCAGCTTCCAGGGGAATGAAAAACTGTTTTTT. Its protein is CASSFQGNEKLFF.